Sequencing of this T cell receptor beta chain was carried out in a study of cytomegalovirus exposure and HLA in healthy donors. Findings and caveats of the study: Presence/absence analyses treated sequencing depth as roughly uniform across donors. The authors listed around 150 TCR beta chains as cytomegalovirus-associated. A later analysis found most CMV-associated TCR beta chains apparently HLA-restricted.

Germline V CDR1 and CDR2: WNHNN, SYGVQD (reference sequence). The CDR3 totals 15 residues. The ends lost 4 bases at V and 2 bases at J; junction bases unmatched: 5. Worth noting for this clone: No antigen is known for it.

Primers: 60 Vbeta forward and 13 Jbeta reverse. Generated by immunoSEQ multiplex PCR, the TCRdb table keeps only in-frame clones and is missing some. The data contain approximately 88,000 clones, around 79% of them singletons. The TCR was taken from a man between 18 and 29 years old in good health and CMV-seropositive. Sequenced input: PBMCs. The genes are TRBV10-1 and TRBJ2-5; the match to TRBD1 covers 9 bases. The CDR3 nucleotides are TGCGCCAGCAGTGTGACCGGGACAGGGCAAGAGACCCAGTACTTC. It translates to CASSVTGTGQETQYF.